This entry is about one TCR beta chain. The data were taken from a study of OX40 agonist ivuxolimab in advanced cancers. Profiled with immunoSEQ multiplex PCR; TCRdb holds only in-frame clones, not every one. The table shows more than 40,000 clones, with 85% to 90% occurring only once. The CDR3 consists of 13 residues. Trimming pared 7 bases from V and 7 bases from J, leaving 14 bases between. Germline CDR1 and CDR2: SNHLY and FYNNEI. The receptor's source is an adult with an advanced solid tumor such as melanoma, head and neck, liver or kidney cancer. The sample here was CD4+ or CD8+ T cells sorted from blood, taken in a trial of the OX40 agonist ivuxolimab. The chain is built from TRBV2 and TRBJ1-5, with D possibly matching TRBD1 (5 bases). CDR3 sequence: CASTGKADQPQHF. The CDR3 nucleotides read TGTGCCAGCACAGGGAAGGCAGACCAGCCCCAGCATTTT.